These 2 T cell receptor beta chains came from one sample sequenced in a study of blood T cell repertoires in COVID-19. This table comes from immunoSEQ multiplex PCR, and its TCRdb copy is limited to in-frame clones, with some not included. Among about 210,000 clones listed, 80% to 85% were seen once. Sequenced material: PBMCs or T cells enriched from blood (not recorded which). The receptors shown here come from a woman aged 45-65 years with acute COVID-19.

This clone was counted ten times or more. The chain links TRBV7-3 to TRBJ2-3, with D unresolved. CDR1 is SGHTA, CDR2 FQGTGA, per germline. CDR3 length equals 14 residues. V lost 4 bases and J lost 2, with 10 bases in between. The CDR3 sequence: CASSSPPPTDTQYF. CDR3 sequence (DNA): TGTGCCAGCAGCTCTCCCCCCCCCACAGATACGCAGTATTTT.

This sequence joins TRBV5-4 and TRBJ1-1; 7 bases fit TRBD1. This CDR3 region has 16 residues. Germline CDR1 SGHNT, CDR2 YYREEE (reference sequence). Germline trimming cut 4 bases from V and 3 bases from J; bases unmatched to any gene: 12. The CDR3 is CASSPKDRVGDTEAFF. Written as DNA, the CDR3 is TGTGCCAGCAGCCCTAAAGACAGGGTCGGTGACACTGAAGCTTTCTTT.